These 14 T cell receptor beta chains share one sample of origin, sequenced in a study of technical replicates of blood from a few donors. Method: immunoSEQ multiplex PCR; TCRdb's copy keeps in-frame clones and lacks some. The sample consists of 64,000 or so clones, 95% to 97% of them appearing once. The specimen was T cells isolated from PBMCs. The receptors shown here come from a human donor in good health.

The V and J genes are TRBV9 and TRBJ2-2, with 9 bases fitting TRBD1. Germline V gene sequence: CDR1 SGDLS, CDR2 YYNGEE. J lost 6 bases, V lost 1 base, and 10 bases had no gene match. The CDR3 extends over 17 amino acids. The CDR3 bases are TGTGCCAGCAGCGTACCGGGACAGGGTAATTTGTCCGGGGAGCTGTTTTTT. It encodes CASSVPGQGNLSGELFF.

This clone appeared a single time. The chain recombines TRBV9 with TRBJ2-1, with 14 positions matching TRBD2. The CDR3 is 18 amino acids. CDR1 is SGDLS and CDR2 is YYNGEE in the germline V gene. Trimming removed 5 bases from V and 9 bases from J; junction bases left unmatched: 16. The CDR3 sequence is CASRKTIAGLAGEGEQFF. The CDR3 DNA reads as TGTGCCAGCAGGAAAACTATCGCGGGACTAGCGGGAGAGGGTGAGCAGTTCTTC.

The V and J genes are TRBV5-6 and TRBJ2-7, with a tentative D call TRBD1 (5 bases). CDR3 length: 13 residues. Per germline, CDR1 SGHDT and CDR2 YYEEEE. The V end was cut by 4 bases, the J end by 5 bases, with 13 bases between. The CDR3 sequence: CASSPRTHDEQYF. CDR3 bases: TGTGCCAGCAGCCCCAGGACACACGACGAGCAGTACTTC.

The V gene is TRBV19, the J gene TRBJ2-7, with 7 bases matching TRBD2. Trimming cost V 4 bases and J 4 bases; bases outside gene matches: 4. Germline CDR1 and CDR2: LNHDA and SQIVND (reference sequence). The CDR3 is made up of 13 amino acids. This CDR3 is CASSTSGGYEQYF. The DNA of the CDR3 is TGTGCCAGTAGTACGTCGGGAGGATACGAGCAGTACTTC.

The CDR3 loop reads CATSIDRVADTQYF. Written as DNA, the CDR3 is TGTGCCACCTCTATAGACAGGGTCGCAGATACGCAGTATTTT. V is TRBV27 and J is TRBJ2-3; 7 bases line up with TRBD1. Germline V gene sequence: CDR1 MNHEY, CDR2 SMNVEV (reference sequence). With 10 bases clipped from V and 4 bases from J, the junction kept 11 bases outside the gene matches. The CDR3 sequence is 14 residues long.

This chain joins TRBV9 and TRBJ2-1, with TRBD2 identical over 7 bases. Germline V lookup: CDR1 SGDLS, CDR2 YYNGEE. The CDR3 has 15 residues. V was clipped by 0 bases and J by 6 bases; unmatched bases: 6. Here the CDR3 reads CASSVEWTSLNEQFF. The CDR3, as DNA: TGTGCCAGCAGCGTAGAATGGACTAGTCTCAATGAGCAGTTCTTC.

V usage is TRBV6-1 and J usage is TRBJ2-3, with unresolved D. From germline, CDR1 is MNHNS and CDR2 SASEGT. Trimming took off 6 bases at V and 6 bases at J, with 10 bases between the two ends. The CDR3 consists of 12 residues. This chain's CDR3 is CASSLIQDTQYF. The CDR3 DNA follows: TGTGCCAGCAGCCTGATCCAGGATACGCAGTATTTT.

The V call is TRBV6-1, the J call TRBJ1-5, with D tentatively TRBD1 (6 bases). Germline V gives CDR1 MNHNS, CDR2 SASEGT. The V gene lost 3 bases and the J gene lost 7 bases, with 16 bases spanning the gap. The length of the CDR3 is 15 residues. CDR3 sequence: CASSDRTVLLQPQHF. CDR3 nucleotides: TGTGCCAGCAGTGACAGGACAGTACTACTACAGCCCCAGCATTTT.

This clone was observed a single time. The chain has TRBV11-2 and TRBJ2-7, with D uncertain. V dropped 1 base and J dropped 3 bases, with 10 bases sitting between them. The CDR3 length is 14 residues. Per germline, CDR1 SGHAT and CDR2 FQNNGV. Here the CDR3 DNA reads TGTGCCAGCAGCTTAGGGGCAGACCTCTACGAGCAGTACTTC. It encodes CASSLGADLYEQYF.

This clone came up once. The genes are TRBV4-2 and TRBJ2-1; TRBD2 is a possible D gene (5 bases). V was cut by 4 bases and J by 6 bases, with 16 bases left in between. Germline CDR1 is LGHNA and CDR2 is YNFKEQ. This CDR3 spans 15 amino acids. For the CDR3, the DNA is TGTGCCAGCAGCCGGGCCTTAGCGTCGGGCAATGAGCAGTTCTTC. It encodes CASSRALASGNEQFF.

The chain has TRBV6-6 and TRBJ2-3; TRBD2 might be the D (5 bases). Trimming left V 6 bases short and J 0 bases short, with 13 bases between. This CDR3 has 15 residues. Germline CDR1 MNHNY, CDR2 SVGAGI (reference sequence). The CDR3 DNA follows: TGTGCCAGCAGCCAAACTGGGAGCAGCACAGATACGCAGTATTTT. It codes for CASSQTGSSTDTQYF.

This chain links TRBV27 with TRBJ1-4; a possible D gene is TRBD1 (5 bases). Germline lookup yields CDR1 MNHEY and CDR2 SMNVEV (reference sequence). The CDR3 has 18 amino acids. Trimming stripped 0 bases from V and 5 bases from J, with 19 bases between. The CDR3 sequence: CASSLSGGVGFRNEKLFF. CDR3 in DNA: TGTGCCAGCAGTTTATCCGGGGGAGTCGGTTTCCGGAATGAAAAACTGTTTTTT.

This clone appeared once. CDR3 protein: CATNTREGQQNTEAFF. In DNA form, the CDR3 reads TGTGCCACCAACACCCGGGAGGGACAGCAGAACACTGAAGCTTTCTTT. The chain is built from TRBV7-9 and TRBJ1-1; TRBD1 matches 7 bases. From germline, CDR1 is SEHNR and CDR2 FQNEAQ (reference sequence). J gave up 1 base and V 10 bases, and 15 bases lay outside the gene matches. The CDR3 sequence is 16 residues long.

The chain joins TRBV11-3 to TRBJ1-1; possible D gene TRBD1, 5 bases. CDR3 length: 13 residues. Germline lookup yields CDR1 SGHNT and CDR2 YENEEA. Trimming shortened V by 8 bases and J by 4 bases, and 14 bases separated the two germline ends. The CDR3 loop is CASRKRGGTEAFF. The CDR3 nucleotides are TGTGCCAGCCGTAAACGGGGGGGCACTGAAGCTTTCTTT.